The 28 T cell receptor beta chains below all came from one sample that was sequenced in a study of blood T cell repertoires in COVID-19. Here immunoSEQ multiplex PCR was the method, and the copy in TCRdb shows in-frame clones only, minus some. The sample contains around 200,000 clones, about 89% of which appear only once. The sequencing sample was made of PBMCs or T cells enriched from blood (not recorded which). The receptors were gathered from a woman between 18 and 30 years old who had recovered from COVID-19.

This rearrangement joins TRBV7-9 to TRBJ1-1; D is unclear. The CDR3 spans 12 residues. V was pared by 4 bases and J by 4 bases, with 7 bases between. The germline CDR1 and CDR2 sequences are SEHNR and FQNEAQ (reference sequence). CDR3 residues: CASSSDTTEAFF. The DNA of the CDR3 is TGTGCCAGCAGCTCTGACACCACTGAAGCTTTCTTT.

V usage is TRBV7-9 and J usage is TRBJ1-5; tentative D call: TRBD1 (5 bases). In germline, CDR1 is SEHNR, CDR2 FQNEAQ (reference sequence). This CDR3 contains 16 residues. The germline V and J ends were trimmed by 6 bases and 0 bases, with 15 bases remaining between them. The CDR3 region has the DNA TGTGCCAGCAGACGAAGACAGAACAATAGCAATCAGCCCCAGCATTTT. Its protein product is CASRRRQNNSNQPQHF. Combining the CDR3 with reference TRBV7-9 and TRBJ1-5 gives the whole variable domain DTGVSQNPRHKITKRGQNVTFRCDPISEHNRLYWYRQTLGQGPEFLTYFQNEAQLEKSRLLSDRFSAERPKGSFSTLEIQRTEQGDSAMYLCASRRRQNNSNQPQHFGDGTRLSIL.

This rearrangement joins TRBV30 to TRBJ2-1, with a possible D match to TRBD2 (5 bases). V lost 0 bases to trimming and J lost 7 bases, with 16 bases between them. CDR3 length: 15 residues. The germline V gene has CDR1 GTSNPN and CDR2 SVGIG (reference sequence). As DNA, the CDR3 is TGTGCCTGGAGTGTCGGGGTGACGCTAGGGAATGAGCAGTTCTTC. This codes for CAWSVGVTLGNEQFF.

The chain couples TRBV29-1 to TRBJ1-2; 7 bases align to TRBD1. CDR1 SQVTM and CDR2 ANQGSEA come from the germline V gene. The CDR3 is 13 amino acids. After removal of 4 bases from V and 5 bases from J, the junction contained 7 bases not matched to a gene. The CDR3 region is CSVGGAGGYGYTF. The CDR3, as DNA: TGCAGCGTTGGTGGGGCAGGGGGTTATGGCTACACCTTC. Complete variable domain (other parts from reference TRBV29-1 and TRBJ1-2): SAVISQKPSRDICQRGTSLTIQCQVDSQVTMMFWYRQQPGQSLTLIATANQGSEATYESGFVIDKFPISRPNLTFSTLTVSNMSPEDSSIYLCSVGGAGGYGYTFGSGTRLTVV.

The V gene is TRBV6-5, the J gene TRBJ2-7; maybe TRBD2 (6 bases). Germline V gene data show CDR1 as MNHEY and CDR2 as SVGAGI. CDR3 size: 14 residues. Trimming cost V 4 bases and J 2 bases, with 12 bases left between them. In nucleotides, the CDR3 is TGTGCCAGCAGTTTCGGGGGTAAGGCCTACGAGCAGTACTTC. This translates into CASSFGGKAYEQYF.

This clone was counted once. This chain uses TRBV19 with TRBJ1-4; the D is unclear. Per the germline V gene, CDR1 is LNHDA and CDR2 is SQIVND (reference sequence). The ends were cut back, 3 bases at V and 7 bases at J, with 12 bases in the middle. The CDR3 totals 14 residues. The DNA for the CDR3 is TGTGCCAGTAGTATTCAACCGGGTGTTGAAAAACTGTTTTTT. It translates to CASSIQPGVEKLFF.

The CDR3 protein is CASSLPRDHFSPYNEQFF. The CDR3 DNA sequence: TGTGCCAGCAGTTTGCCTCGGGATCACTTCTCACCCTACAATGAGCAGTTCTTC. The chain links TRBV28 to TRBJ2-1; perhaps TRBD2 as D (5 bases). Trimming removed 3 bases from V and 2 bases from J, with 20 bases in between. This CDR3 contains 18 residues. Germline V gene lookup returns CDR1 MDHEN and CDR2 SYDVKM.

The chain uses TRBV4-1 and TRBJ2-7, with 7 bases that match TRBD2. The V segment lost 3 bases and the J segment 0 bases; nucleotides outside the gene matches: 8. Germline V lookup: CDR1 MGHRA, CDR2 YSYEKL. CDR3 length: 16 amino acids. The DNA for the CDR3 is TGCGCCAGCAGCCACCACTTCGGCGGGAGCTCCTACGAGCAGTACTTC. Its protein product is CASSHHFGGSSYEQYF.

This rearrangement joins TRBV4-2 to TRBJ1-2; no clear D. V was trimmed by 0 bases and J by 7 bases, leaving 12 bases between them. This CDR3 region has 14 residues. Per germline, CDR1 LGHNA and CDR2 YNFKEQ. CDR3 loop: CASSQERELGGYTF. The DNA for the CDR3 is TGTGCCAGCAGCCAAGAAAGAGAGCTTGGTGGCTACACCTTC.

The V call is TRBV4-1, the J call TRBJ2-1; 9 positions match TRBD2. Per germline, CDR1 MGHRA and CDR2 YSYEKL. The V segment lost 1 base and the J segment 5 bases; nucleotides outside the gene matches: 6. The CDR3 is 16 amino acids. The CDR3 DNA reads as TGCGCCAGCAGCCAAGGGAGACTAGCGGATCACAATGAGCAGTTCTTC. Translated, it gives CASSQGRLADHNEQFF.

The chain carries TRBV4-2 and TRBJ2-2; 9 positions match TRBD2. CDR3 length equals 16 residues. Germline V gene sequence: CDR1 LGHNA, CDR2 YNFKEQ. The ends lost 5 bases at V and 7 bases at J; junction bases unmatched: 11. CDR3 protein: CASSYAAGLALGELFF. For the CDR3, the DNA is TGTGCCAGCAGCTACGCCGCGGGACTAGCCCTCGGGGAGCTGTTTTTT.

The V gene is TRBV20-1, the J gene TRBJ1-5; D is unresolved. Germline V lookup: CDR1 DFQATT, CDR2 SNEGSKA (reference sequence). The CDR3 is 11 amino acids. Trimming took off 3 bases at V and 4 bases at J, with 4 bases between the two ends. CDR3 in DNA: TGCAGTGCTAGCTTGAATCAGCCCCAGCATTTT. This gives the protein CSASLNQPQHF.

The rearrangement joins TRBV12-5 to TRBJ2-3; D uncertain. This CDR3 is built from 12 residues. V gave up 8 bases and J gave up 8 bases, with 14 bases separating them. From germline, CDR1 is LGHNT and CDR2 FRNRAP. This CDR3 is CASKTGLGTQYF. CDR3 nucleotide sequence: TGTGCTAGTAAAACGGGTCTTGGTACGCAGTATTTT.

The genes are TRBV19 and TRBJ2-3; TRBD2 matches at 8 bases. This CDR3 comprises 13 residues. Germline loops: CDR1 LNHDA, CDR2 SQIVND (reference sequence). V gave up 5 bases and J gave up 5 bases; unmatched junction bases: 3. The CDR3: CASSPLAGDTQYF. CDR3 in DNA: TGTGCCAGTAGTCCGCTAGCGGGAGATACGCAGTATTTT.

This clone was detected once. The CDR3 coding sequence is TGTGCCAGCAGACCTGGGACTAGCGGATTCTACGAGCAGTACTTC. Its protein is CASRPGTSGFYEQYF. V usage is TRBV11-2 and J usage is TRBJ2-7; 11 nucleotides match TRBD2. This CDR3 has 15 residues. Trimming at V came to 6 bases and at J to 3 bases, leaving 7 bases not matched to a gene. Germline CDR1 and CDR2: SGHAT and FQNNGV.

The chain couples TRBV7-3 to TRBJ2-7; TRBD1 matches at 8 bases. CDR1 is SGHTA, CDR2 FQGTGA, per germline. This CDR3 contains 17 residues. The V gene end was trimmed by 5 bases and the J gene end by 4 bases; junction bases not matched to a gene: 16. The CDR3 bases are TGTGCCAGCAGCCCCAACGGACAGGGTGAAATCGCGTACGAGCAGTACTTC. It is translated as CASSPNGQGEIAYEQYF.

The V gene is TRBV5-1, the J gene TRBJ2-3; TRBD1 aligns across 9 bases. CDR3 size: 14 residues. J lost 3 bases, V lost 4 bases, and 3 bases had no gene match. The germline gives CDR1 SGHRS, CDR2 YFSETQ. In DNA form, the CDR3 reads TGCGCCAGCAGCCCCGGACAGGGGACAGATACGCAGTATTTT. The encoded protein is CASSPGQGTDTQYF.

CDR3 sequence: CSAGQGRNQPQHF. The CDR3 DNA follows: TGCAGCGCGGGACAGGGCCGCAATCAGCCCCAGCATTTT. The chain has TRBV29-1 and TRBJ1-5; 9 nucleotides match TRBD1. This CDR3 comprises 13 residues. CDR1 and CDR2 (germline): SQVTM, ANQGSEA. Trimming cost V 7 bases and J 2 bases; bases outside gene matches: 3.

The CDR3 spells CASSLFRDRRNEQYF. CDR3 nucleotides: TGTGCCAGCAGTTTATTCCGGGACAGGAGGAACGAGCAGTACTTC. This chain links TRBV27 with TRBJ2-7; 8 bases map to TRBD1. The length of the CDR3 is 15 residues. J lost 5 bases, V lost 1 base, and 7 bases had no gene match. The V gene's germline CDR1 is MNHEY and CDR2 SMNVEV (reference sequence).

The chain uses TRBV5-1 and TRBJ2-1; TRBD2 aligns across 10 bases. Germline V gene sequence: CDR1 SGHRS, CDR2 YFSETQ. Trimming took 0 bases from V and 7 from J; bases not matched to a gene: 7. The CDR3 is 16 residues long. This chain's CDR3 is CASSLGLAGKWNEQFF. The CDR3 DNA sequence: TGCGCCAGCAGCTTGGGACTAGCGGGTAAATGGAATGAGCAGTTCTTC.

The rearrangement links TRBV20-1 to TRBJ1-2, with TRBD1 identical over 8 bases. The CDR3 has 14 amino acids. CDR1 DFQATT and CDR2 SNEGSKA come from the germline V gene (reference sequence). Trimming removed 3 bases from V and 5 bases from J; junction bases left unmatched: 8. In nucleotides, the CDR3 is TGCAGTGCTAGTCAGGGGGCGATTAATTATGGCTACACCTTC. This encodes CSASQGAINYGYTF.

This sequence joins TRBV5-1 and TRBJ2-7; 12 bases are shared with TRBD2. This CDR3 region has 14 residues. After removal of 0 bases from V and 7 bases from J, the junction contained 2 bases not matched to a gene. Germline values: CDR1 SGHRS, CDR2 YFSETQ. This CDR3 reads CASSLGLAGDEQYF. For the CDR3, the DNA is TGCGCCAGCAGCTTGGGACTAGCGGGAGATGAGCAGTACTTC.

This clone has just one count. V usage is TRBV18 and J usage is TRBJ2-7, with D possibly TRBD2 on 5 matching bases. CDR3 length equals 14 residues. The V end was cut by 2 bases, the J end by 6 bases, with 14 bases between. Germline CDR1 is KGHSH and CDR2 is LQKENI. This CDR3 is CASSPVGSKLEQYF. CDR3 DNA: TGTGCCAGCTCACCAGTGGGGAGTAAGCTCGAGCAGTACTTC. Combining the CDR3 with reference TRBV18 and TRBJ2-7 gives the whole variable domain NAGVMQNPRHLVRRRGQEARLRCSPMKGHSHVYWYRQLPEEGLKFMVYLQKENIIDESGMPKERFSAEFPKEGPSILRIQQVVRGDSAAYFCASSPVGSKLEQYFGPGTRLTVT.

The chain carries TRBV28 and TRBJ2-7; no clear D. The V end lost 3 bases, the J end lost 5 bases, and 8 bases lay between the germline ends. CDR1 and CDR2 (germline): MDHEN, SYDVKM. CDR3 length: 12 amino acids. The CDR3 is CASSFGKDEQYF. The CDR3 nucleotides read TGTGCCAGCAGTTTCGGTAAAGACGAGCAGTACTTC. Complete variable domain (other parts from reference TRBV28 and TRBJ2-7): DVKVTQSSRYLVKRTGEKVFLECVQDMDHENMFWYRQDPGLGLRLIYFSYDVKMKEKGDIPEGYSVSREKKERFSLILESASTNQTSMYLCASSFGKDEQYFGPGTRLTVT.

For the CDR3, the DNA is TGCAGTGCTAGTATGACTAGCGGGAGGTTCGAGACCCAGTACTTC. Translation gives CSASMTSGRFETQYF. This rearrangement joins TRBV20-1 to TRBJ2-5; 13 bases agree with TRBD2. CDR1 is DFQATT and CDR2 is SNEGSKA in the germline V gene (reference sequence). Losses at the gene ends were 3 bases for V and 5 bases for J; bases not matched to a gene: 6. This CDR3 has 15 amino acids.

The rearrangement joins TRBV5-1 to TRBJ2-5, with 8 bases that match TRBD1. The V and J ends lost 2 bases and 2 bases, in that order; junction bases with no gene match: 2. CDR1 is SGHRS, CDR2 YFSETQ, per germline. This CDR3 is built from 14 residues. CDR3 region: CASSLGQGQETQYF. For the CDR3, the DNA is TGCGCCAGCAGCTTAGGACAGGGTCAAGAGACCCAGTACTTC.

The rearrangement uses TRBV6-4 and TRBJ1-5; D perhaps matches TRBD1 (6 bases). Trimming removed 6 bases from V and 0 bases from J, with 24 bases in between. The CDR3 has 19 residues. Germline loops: CDR1 MRHNA, CDR2 SNTAGT. The CDR3 sequence is CASSPQGSRRIHSNQPQHF. As DNA, the CDR3 is TGTGCCAGCAGCCCCCAGGGGTCCCGACGAATCCATAGCAATCAGCCCCAGCATTTT.

The rearrangement links TRBV6-2 or TRBV6-3 to TRBJ2-3; 7 positions match TRBD2. The germline CDR1 and CDR2 sequences are MNHEY and SVGEGT. The CDR3 has 16 residues. With 6 bases clipped from V and 2 bases from J, the junction kept 11 bases outside the gene matches. The CDR3 loop is CASSTSSREITDTQYF. The DNA for the CDR3 is TGTGCCAGCAGCACTTCCTCGCGGGAGATCACAGATACGCAGTATTTT.